One sample yielded the 11 T cell receptor beta chains listed below, sequenced in a study of CD8+ T cells in alopecia areata. Extraction of RNA preceded its reverse transcription into cDNA, which served as the sequencing template. TCRdb's copy holds only in-frame clones and misses some; the assay was immunoSEQ multiplex PCR. The table has about 270,000 clones, 60% seen once; the top ten hold more than 0.85%. Treatment: oral pan-JAK inhibitor, 5-10 mg twice daily. The sample in question was CD4+ T cells sorted from blood, obtained around week 54, from a patient treated with tofacitinib. The receptors shown here come from a human donor with alopecia areata.

The V and J genes are TRBV30 and TRBJ1-2; tentatively, D is TRBD1 (6 bases). The CDR3 loop spans 12 amino acids. V was clipped by 8 bases and J by 6 bases, with 16 bases between them. Germline V gene lookup returns CDR1 GTSNPN and CDR2 SVGIG (reference sequence). In DNA, the CDR3 is TGTGCCGCATTGGGGGGCGGAGATGGCTACACCTTC. Its protein is CAALGGGDGYTF.

The gene calls are TRBV4-3 and TRBJ2-1; D is unclear. CDR3 size: 15 residues. Trimming took 0 bases from V and 7 from J, leaving 13 bases between them. CDR1 and CDR2 from the germline V gene are LGHNA and YSLEER. Here the CDR3 reads CASSQDGGFGNEQFF. The CDR3 DNA reads TGCGCCAGCAGCCAAGACGGTGGTTTTGGGAATGAGCAGTTCTTC.

This clone was seen a few times. The CDR3 reads CASRRGGGGQETQYF. CDR3 nucleotide sequence: TGTGCCAGCAGACGCGGCGGTGGCGGTCAAGAGACCCAGTACTTC. The gene calls are TRBV6-6 and TRBJ2-5; no clear D gene. This CDR3 region has 15 residues. Germline assignment: CDR1 MNHNY and CDR2 SVGAGI (reference sequence). V gave up 6 bases and J gave up 2 bases, with 16 bases separating them.

This sequence joins TRBV2 and TRBJ1-6; D unclear. Germline CDR1 is SNHLY and CDR2 is FYNNEI. With 1 base removed from V and 12 bases from J, the gap between germline ends came to 7 bases. The CDR3 contains 12 residues. The CDR3: CASSEGSEPLHF. CDR3 nucleotides: TGTGCCAGCAGTGAAGGGAGCGAACCCCTCCACTTT.

This clone appeared a few times. The chain employs TRBV11-2 and TRBJ2-3; D is uncertain. This CDR3 has 12 amino acids. Trimming pared 1 base from V and 9 bases from J, leaving 8 bases between. CDR1 and CDR2 (germline): SGHAT, FQNNGV. The CDR3 protein is CASSLVSLTQYF. The CDR3 DNA reads TGTGCCAGCAGCTTAGTGTCCCTGACGCAGTATTTT.

The table lists this clone with a few counts. The chain uses TRBV19 and TRBJ1-5; TRBD1 matches 8 bases. Trimming removed 4 bases from V and 0 bases from J; junction bases left unmatched: 5. The CDR3 spans 16 residues. Germline lookup yields CDR1 LNHDA and CDR2 SQIVND (reference sequence). The CDR3 bases are TGTGCCAGTAGTAGGGGACAGGCGAATAGCAATCAGCCCCAGCATTTT. The encoded protein is CASSRGQANSNQPQHF. The whole variable domain, filled in from reference TRBV19 and TRBJ1-5, reads DGGITQSPKYLFRKEGQNVTLSCEQNLNHDAMYWYRQDPGQGLRLIYYSQIVNDFQKGDIAEGYSVSREKKESFPLTVTSAQKNPTAFYLCASSRGQANSNQPQHFGDGTRLSIL.

This clone showed up just a few times. The chain employs TRBV18 and TRBJ2-7; the D gene is possibly TRBD1 (5 bases). V lost 3 bases to trimming and J lost 11 bases, with 11 bases between them. The CDR3 runs to 11 residues. Germline V gene sequence: CDR1 KGHSH, CDR2 LQKENI. Written as DNA, the CDR3 is TGTGCCAGCTCACCGGGGCTTTTGGAGTACTTC. Translation gives CASSPGLLEYF.

The V call is TRBV30, the J call TRBJ1-1; D perhaps matches TRBD1 (6 bases). The CDR3 runs to 12 residues. CDR1 is GTSNPN and CDR2 is SVGIG in the germline V gene (reference sequence). V was clipped by 0 bases and J by 6 bases, with 8 bases between them. CDR3 coding DNA: TGTGCCTGGAGTGTAGGGGGAGCTGAAGCTTTCTTT. Its protein is CAWSVGGAEAFF. Variable domain in full (rest from reference TRBV30 and TRBJ1-1): SQTIHQWPATLVQPVGSPLSLECTVEGTSNPNLYWYRQAAGRGLQLLFYSVGIGQISSEVPQNLSASRPQDRQFILSSKKLLLSDSGFYLCAWSVGGAEAFFGQGTRLTVV.

The chain employs TRBV4-2 and TRBJ2-5, with 8 bases lining up with TRBD2. CDR3 length: 17 amino acids. Germline V gene lookup returns CDR1 LGHNA and CDR2 YNFKEQ. The V and J ends lost 0 bases and 6 bases, in that order; junction bases with no gene match: 12. As DNA, the CDR3 is TGTGCCAGCAGCCAAGACTCGGCGGGGGGCGCCCATCAGACCCAGTACTTC. It is translated as CASSQDSAGGAHQTQYF.

This clone was counted only a few times. V and J are TRBV12-5 and TRBJ2-7; D gene uncertain. The CDR3 is made up of 13 amino acids. Germline assignment: CDR1 LGHNT and CDR2 FRNRAP. Trimming took off 7 bases at V and 2 bases at J, with 12 bases between the two ends. The CDR3 loop reads CASAQARTYEQYF. The DNA of the CDR3 is TGTGCTAGTGCCCAAGCTCGCACCTACGAGCAGTACTTC.

The chain carries TRBV4-1 and TRBJ2-7; D is unclear. Germline V gives CDR1 MGHRA, CDR2 YSYEKL. Trimming left V 4 bases short and J 3 bases short, with 16 bases between. The CDR3 spans 15 residues. The CDR3 region has the DNA TGCGCCAGCAGCCCTGCGCCCGGCTGGGACTACGAGCAGTACTTC. Its protein is CASSPAPGWDYEQYF.